A single sample is the source of the 14 T cell receptor beta chains below, sequenced in a study of response to subunit inactivated influenza vaccine. TCRdb called the RT-PCR reads again in MiXCR, with one record for every CDR3 protein. The sample yields about 180,000 distinct CDR3 sequences, 7.5% to 10% seen once. The sequencing here drew on non-naive T cells sorted from PBMCs, taken on the day of vaccination. These receptors were taken from a man in his fifties who received an inactivated influenza vaccine.

This clonotype has more than one count but fewer than ten. This chain links TRBV4-3 with TRBJ1-2; TRBD1 might be the D (5 bases). Germline values: CDR1 LGHNA, CDR2 YSLEER. The length of the CDR3 is 16 residues. V was pared by 1 base and J by 1 base, with 13 bases between. CDR3 loop: CASSQGGRAINYGYTF. For the CDR3, the DNA is TGCGCCAGCAGCCAAGGTGGCAGGGCGATTAACTATGGCTACACCTTC.

This clonotype was counted only a few times. V gene TRBV18 combines with J gene TRBJ2-1; D gene unclear. In germline, CDR1 is KGHSH, CDR2 LQKENI. The length of the CDR3 is 14 residues. V lost 3 bases, J lost 0 bases, and 6 bases lay in between. The CDR3 DNA is TGTGCCAGCTCACCCACGAGCTCCTACAATGAGCAGTTCTTC. Translating gives CASSPTSSYNEQFF.

There are many counts of this clonotype. The chain employs TRBV24-1 and TRBJ2-1; D remains ambiguous. This CDR3 comprises 15 residues. Per germline, CDR1 KGHDR and CDR2 SFDVKD. The V and J ends lost 3 bases and 7 bases respectively, with 15 bases between them. As DNA, the CDR3 is TGTGCCACCAGTGATCGGCAAGCTGGATTGAATGAGCAGTTCTTC. This translates into CATSDRQAGLNEQFF.

This clonotype was counted many times. This rearrangement joins TRBV4-3 to TRBJ2-1; 7 bases line up with TRBD2. CDR3 length equals 15 residues. V dropped 1 base and J dropped 7; count of bases not matched to a gene: 7. CDR1 is LGHNA and CDR2 is YSLEER in the germline V gene. CDR3 in DNA: TGCGCCAGCAGCCAAGCGGGGGGACCTTTGAATGAGCAGTTCTTC. Protein product: CASSQAGGPLNEQFF.

The rearrangement links TRBV4-2 to TRBJ2-7; no firm D call. This CDR3 is 13 amino acids long. The ends were cut back, 4 bases at V and 6 bases at J, with 13 bases in the middle. Germline CDR1 reads LGHNA; CDR2 reads YNFKEQ. The CDR3 reads CASSPGLFCEQYF. CDR3 sequence (DNA): TGTGCCAGCAGCCCCGGGCTCTTCTGCGAGCAGTACTTC.

The rearrangement links TRBV6-5 to TRBJ1-6, with a weak D call TRBD1 (5 bases). The germline V and J ends were trimmed by 0 bases and 0 bases, with 9 bases remaining between them. Germline CDR1 reads MNHEY; CDR2 reads SVGAGI. CDR3 length: 17 amino acids. The CDR3 protein is CASSYSQGSSYNSPLHF. The CDR3 DNA sequence: TGTGCCAGCAGTTACTCGCAGGGTAGCTCCTATAATTCACCCCTCCACTTT.

This clonotype was recorded many times. V and J are TRBV12-3 or TRBV12-4 and TRBJ2-7, with D possibly being TRBD1 (6 bases). This CDR3 is 13 amino acids long. Trimming left V 6 bases short and J 3 bases short, with 12 bases between. DNA of the CDR3: TGTGCCAGCAGGGCACAGGGCTTCTACGAGCAGTACTTC. Its protein is CASRAQGFYEQYF.

This clonotype was seen repeatedly, ten times or more. This chain joins TRBV20-1 and TRBJ2-5, with 8 nucleotides matching TRBD1. The V and J ends lost 6 bases and 0 bases, in that order; junction bases with no gene match: 3. The CDR3 loop spans 13 amino acids. Germline CDR1 is DFQATT and CDR2 is SNEGSKA (reference sequence). CDR3 amino acids: CSADRGHQETQYF. In DNA, the CDR3 is TGCAGTGCCGACAGGGGCCACCAAGAGACCCAGTACTTC.

This clonotype was counted between two and nine times. This chain links TRBV4-2 with TRBJ2-2, with TRBD1 matching 8 bases. This CDR3 is 18 amino acids long. The germline CDR1 and CDR2 sequences are LGHNA and YNFKEQ. V was clipped by 2 bases and J by 2 bases; unmatched bases: 10. CDR3 amino acids: CASSQSIGQGANTGELFF. The CDR3 DNA is TGTGCCAGCAGCCAATCTATAGGACAGGGAGCCAACACCGGGGAGCTGTTTTTT.

The V gene is TRBV6-1, the J gene TRBJ1-5; D might be TRBD1 (6 bases). From germline, CDR1 is MNHNS and CDR2 SASEGT. The germline V and J ends were trimmed by 6 bases and 3 bases, with 12 bases remaining between them. The CDR3 is 14 residues long. CDR3: CASSPGQLNQPQHF. The CDR3 bases are TGTGCCAGCAGCCCCGGACAGCTCAATCAGCCCCAGCATTTT.

This clonotype was seen a handful of times. This sequence joins TRBV2 and TRBJ1-5; a possible D gene is TRBD1 (5 bases). Looked up from germline, CDR1 is SNHLY and CDR2 is FYNNEI. The length of the CDR3 is 15 residues. V was cut by 3 bases and J by 0 bases, with 9 bases left in between. DNA of the CDR3: TGTGCCAGCAGTGAGCAGGGCGATAGCAATCAGCCCCAGCATTTT. Translated: CASSEQGDSNQPQHF.

This clonotype has only a few counts. This rearrangement joins TRBV20-1 to TRBJ1-2; D gene uncertain. This CDR3 region has 15 residues. The V and J ends lost 1 base and 4 bases respectively, with 16 bases between them. From germline, CDR1 is DFQATT and CDR2 SNEGSKA (reference sequence). The CDR3 coding sequence is TGCAGTGCTAGAGCGACCACGGGCCCCTTCTATGGCTACACCTTC. Encoded protein: CSARATTGPFYGYTF.

In its sample, this clonotype was seen many times. The V call is TRBV5-1, the J call TRBJ1-1, with TRBD1 matching 7 bases. After removal of 4 bases from V and 4 bases from J, the junction contained 13 bases not matched to a gene. The CDR3 spans 16 residues. Looked up from germline, CDR1 is SGHRS and CDR2 is YFSETQ. The CDR3 reads CASSARPQGEGTEAFF. Here the CDR3 DNA reads TGCGCCAGCAGCGCCAGACCTCAGGGGGAGGGCACTGAAGCTTTCTTT.

In its sample, this clonotype was seen many times. The J gene is TRBJ1-2, the V gene TRBV6-5; D remains unclear. Looked up from germline, CDR1 is MNHEY and CDR2 is SVGAGI. CDR3 length: 16 residues. Trimming shortened V by 2 bases and J by 0 bases, and 13 bases separated the two germline ends. CDR3 DNA sequence: TGTGCCAGCAGTTACGGAGCGAGGCGACCTAACTATGGCTACACCTTC. It translates to CASSYGARRPNYGYTF.